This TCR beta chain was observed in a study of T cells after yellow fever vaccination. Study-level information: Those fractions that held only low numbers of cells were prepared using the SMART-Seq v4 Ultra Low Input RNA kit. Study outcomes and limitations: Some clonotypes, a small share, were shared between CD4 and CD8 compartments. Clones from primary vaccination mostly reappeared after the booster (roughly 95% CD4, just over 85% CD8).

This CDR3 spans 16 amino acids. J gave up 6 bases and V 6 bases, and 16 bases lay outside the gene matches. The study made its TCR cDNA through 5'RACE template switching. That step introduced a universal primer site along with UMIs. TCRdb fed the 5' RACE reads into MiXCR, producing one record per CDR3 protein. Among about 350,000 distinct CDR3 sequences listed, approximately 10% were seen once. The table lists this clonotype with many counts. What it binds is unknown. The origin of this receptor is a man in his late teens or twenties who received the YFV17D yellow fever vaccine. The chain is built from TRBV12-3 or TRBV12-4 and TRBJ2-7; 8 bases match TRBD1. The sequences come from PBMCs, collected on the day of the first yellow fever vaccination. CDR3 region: CASSPPGQAAWGEQYF. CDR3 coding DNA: TGTGCCAGCAGCCCCCCGGGACAGGCCGCCTGGGGCGAGCAGTACTTC.